These 24 T cell receptor beta chains were all obtained from the same sample, sequenced in a study of cytomegalovirus exposure and HLA in healthy donors. Primers: 60 Vbeta forward and 13 Jbeta reverse. TCRdb's table, derived via immunoSEQ multiplex PCR, lists solely in-frame clones and lacks some. The table lists about 120,000 clones, about 77% of them singletons. The sequencing input was PBMCs. The source is a woman in her 30s in good health and CMV-seropositive.

V and J are TRBV19 and TRBJ1-1, with D tentatively TRBD1 (5 bases). Looked up from germline, CDR1 is LNHDA and CDR2 is SQIVND (reference sequence). Between the trimmed V and J ends, which lost 0 bases and 3 bases, there was a span of 14 bases. The CDR3 extends over 16 amino acids. CDR3 protein: CASSIDWGGEDTEAFF. CDR3 coding DNA: TGTGCCAGTAGTATAGATTGGGGGGGTGAGGACACTGAAGCTTTCTTT.

In this sample, this clone turned up a few times. The chain employs TRBV11-2 and TRBJ2-7; TRBD2 matches at 8 bases. J was trimmed by 4 bases and V by 2 bases; bases with no gene match: 13. The CDR3 extends over 17 amino acids. The germline CDR1 and CDR2 sequences are SGHAT and FQNNGV. CDR3 bases: TGTGCCAGCAGCTTAATCCCCCCGGGAGGGCCTATGTACGAGCAGTACTTC. Amino acid sequence: CASSLIPPGGPMYEQYF.

The chain recombines TRBV5-1 with TRBJ2-3; TRBD2 matches at 12 bases. V was pared by 1 base and J by 4 bases, with 4 bases of the junction left unmatched. CDR3 length: 16 amino acids. The germline gives CDR1 SGHRS, CDR2 YFSETQ. CDR3 DNA: TGCGCCAGCAGCTTGAGTCTAGCGGGGGGGCCAGATACGCAGTATTTT. Its protein product is CASSLSLAGGPDTQYF.

The chain joins TRBV25-1 to TRBJ2-5; D not resolved. Trimming pared 4 bases from V and 1 base from J, leaving 10 bases between. Germline V gives CDR1 MGHDK, CDR2 SYGVNS. This CDR3 spans 14 amino acids. The CDR3 loop is CASSVTTLQETQYF. Here the CDR3 DNA reads TGTGCCAGCAGTGTCACAACCCTCCAAGAGACCCAGTACTTC.

The chain employs TRBV14 and TRBJ2-7; TRBD2 aligns across 9 bases. CDR3 size: 14 residues. CDR1 and CDR2 from the germline V gene are SGHDN and FVKESK. J gave up 6 bases and V 2 bases, and 5 bases lay outside the gene matches. The CDR3 loop reads CASSQLAGSLEQYF. The DNA of the CDR3 is TGTGCCAGCAGCCAACTAGCGGGAAGCCTCGAGCAGTACTTC. Variable domain in full (rest from reference TRBV14 and TRBJ2-7): EAGVTQFPSHSVIEKGQTVTLRCDPISGHDNLYWYRRVMGKEIKFLLHFVKESKQDESGMPNNRFLAERTGGTYSTLKVQPAELEDSGVYFCASSQLAGSLEQYFGPGTRLTVT.

As regards this clone: It is likely a read error, because the conserved phenylalanine at the end of the CDR3 is missing. The chain employs TRBV6-5 and TRBJ2-4; D is possibly TRBD1 (6 bases). Trimming stripped 5 bases from V and 4 bases from J, with 12 bases between. Germline V lookup: CDR1 MNHEY, CDR2 SVGAGI. CDR3 length: 14 residues. CDR3 coding DNA: TGTGCCAGCAGTACCCAGGGGCTGAAAAACATTCAGTACCTC. Its translation: CASSTQGLKNIQYL.

CDR3 sequence (DNA): TGCGCCAGCAGCTTGGCCGGACAGCCTGGGGATGAGCAGTTCTTC. Translated, it gives CASSLAGQPGDEQFF. The chain combines TRBV5-1 with TRBJ2-1; possibly TRBD1 for D (6 bases). Trimming took off 0 bases at V and 8 bases at J, with 15 bases between the two ends. The CDR3 sequence is 15 residues long. CDR1 SGHRS and CDR2 YFSETQ come from the germline V gene.

V gene TRBV11-2 combines with J gene TRBJ2-1, with 12 bases fitting TRBD2. Germline trimming cut 4 bases from V and 9 bases from J; bases unmatched to any gene: 13. Germline loops: CDR1 SGHAT, CDR2 FQNNGV. This CDR3 contains 17 residues. The CDR3 nucleotides are TGTGCCAGCAGCTCTAGACTAGCGGGAGAGCTCGCACGTGAGCAGTTCTTC. It yields the protein CASSSRLAGELAREQFF.

This chain links TRBV30 with TRBJ2-7, with 11 bases matching TRBD1. The J segment lost 7 bases and the V segment lost 2 bases, leaving 7 bases of the junction unmatched. This CDR3 has 14 residues. Germline CDR1 is GTSNPN and CDR2 is SVGIG (reference sequence). CDR3 nucleotide sequence: TGTGCCTGGAGTACCGGACAGGGGGCGAGAGAGCAGTACTTC. Protein product: CAWSTGQGAREQYF.

This clone appeared a few times. The chain joins TRBV9 to TRBJ2-7; possible D gene TRBD1, 6 bases. This CDR3 comprises 15 residues. Germline values: CDR1 SGDLS, CDR2 YYNGEE. V was clipped by 1 base and J by 0 bases, with 11 bases between them. CDR3 in amino acids: CASSVKDRSSYEQYF. In nucleotides, the CDR3 is TGTGCCAGCAGCGTAAAAGACAGGAGCTCCTACGAGCAGTACTTC.

V usage is TRBV6-1 and J usage is TRBJ1-2; 9 bases agree with TRBD1. The CDR3 sequence is 14 residues long. The germline V gene has CDR1 MNHNS and CDR2 SASEGT. V was pared by 5 bases and J by 0 bases, with 1 base of the junction left unmatched. In DNA, the CDR3 is TGTGCCAGCAGTTGGACAGGGGCTAACTATGGCTACACCTTC. Amino acids: CASSWTGANYGYTF.

This sequence joins TRBV5-4 and TRBJ1-2, with 7 bases identical to TRBD1. V shed 3 bases and J 2 bases; nucleotides not matched to a gene: 7. Per germline, CDR1 SGHNT and CDR2 YYREEE (reference sequence). The CDR3 loop spans 15 amino acids. This chain's CDR3 is CASSSEGTANYGYTF. DNA for the CDR3: TGTGCCAGCAGCTCCGAAGGGACAGCCAACTATGGCTACACCTTC.

The chain is built from TRBV7-9 and TRBJ2-3; TRBD1 agrees at 11 bases. This CDR3 has 16 amino acids. The germline CDR1 and CDR2 sequences are SEHNR and FQNEAQ (reference sequence). V dropped 5 bases and J dropped 3; count of bases not matched to a gene: 7. CDR3 loop: CASSPRTGGRTDTQYF. The CDR3, as DNA: TGTGCCAGCAGCCCCCGGACAGGGGGCAGGACAGATACGCAGTATTTT.

This sequence joins TRBV5-4 and TRBJ2-1, with 13 bases aligning to TRBD2. Germline CDR1 and CDR2: SGHNT and YYREEE (reference sequence). The V gene end was trimmed by 4 bases and the J gene end by 7 bases; junction bases not matched to a gene: 5. CDR3 size: 15 residues. CDR3: CASSTGTSGKNEQFF. The CDR3 bases are TGTGCCAGCAGCACCGGGACTAGCGGGAAGAATGAGCAGTTCTTC.

The chain has TRBV18 and TRBJ2-2; the D is unclear. This CDR3 is built from 13 residues. Germline assignment: CDR1 KGHSH and CDR2 LQKENI. Trimming took 0 bases from V and 7 from J, leaving 6 bases between them. The CDR3 loop reads CASSPPPGGELFF. CDR3 nucleotide sequence: TGTGCCAGCTCACCACCGCCCGGCGGGGAGCTGTTTTTT.

The gene calls are TRBV30 and TRBJ1-6; D remains ambiguous. Trimming pared 1 base from V and 9 bases from J, leaving 19 bases between. This CDR3 comprises 16 residues. Germline V gene lookup returns CDR1 GTSNPN and CDR2 SVGIG (reference sequence). The CDR3 DNA is TGTGCCTGGAGTGCTGCGGCGGGTGTGGTTCTTTCACCCCTCCACTTT. Protein sequence: CAWSAAAGVVLSPLHF.

The CDR3 sequence is CASSPGQGEKLFF. The CDR3 coding sequence is TGTGCCAGCTCACCAGGACAGGGGGAAAAACTGTTTTTT. This chain links TRBV18 with TRBJ1-4; 9 bases line up with TRBD1. The CDR3 is made up of 13 amino acids. Trimming at V came to 2 bases and at J to 8 bases, leaving 0 bases not matched to a gene. The germline V gene encodes CDR1 KGHSH and CDR2 LQKENI.

The chain employs TRBV7-8 and TRBJ2-1; D gene uncertain. V was cut by 5 bases and J by 2 bases, with 10 bases left in between. The length of the CDR3 is 14 residues. Germline CDR1 is SGHVS and CDR2 is FQNEAQ. CDR3 region: CASSRRATYNEQFF. For the CDR3, the DNA is TGTGCCAGCAGCCGACGAGCGACCTACAATGAGCAGTTCTTC.

The rearrangement joins TRBV18 to TRBJ1-2; D uncertain. Between the trimmed V and J ends, which lost 1 base and 2 bases, there was a span of 11 bases. Germline V gene lookup returns CDR1 KGHSH and CDR2 LQKENI. The CDR3 covers 15 residues. CDR3 in amino acids: CASSPLAGPNYGYTF. The CDR3 DNA reads as TGTGCCAGCTCACCACTTGCAGGTCCGAACTATGGCTACACCTTC.

The chain links TRBV25-1 to TRBJ2-3; D might be TRBD1 (6 bases). The germline V gene encodes CDR1 MGHDK and CDR2 SYGVNS. The CDR3 runs to 17 residues. The V and J ends lost 1 base and 6 bases respectively, with 20 bases between them. The CDR3 reads CASSESQGLPTLDTQYF. The CDR3 DNA is TGTGCCAGCAGTGAATCACAGGGCCTCCCGACCCTGGATACGCAGTATTTT.

Here the CDR3 reads CASSLGGTDEEKLFF. For the CDR3, the DNA is TGCGCCAGCAGCTTGGGGGGGACAGATGAGGAAAAACTGTTTTTT. The V gene is TRBV5-1, the J gene TRBJ1-4; 7 bases line up with TRBD1. The V gene end was trimmed by 0 bases and the J gene end by 8 bases; junction bases not matched to a gene: 7. The CDR3 totals 15 residues. Germline V gene lookup returns CDR1 SGHRS and CDR2 YFSETQ. The full variable domain, in which reference TRBV5-1 and TRBJ1-4 provide the parts outside the CDR3, is KAGVTQTPRYLIKTRGQQVTLSCSPISGHRSVSWYQQTPGQGLQFLFEYFSETQRNKGNFPGRFSGRQFSNSRSEMNVSTLELGDSALYLCASSLGGTDEEKLFFGSGTQLSVL.

The rearrangement joins TRBV10-3 to TRBJ1-6; 7 bases match TRBD1. CDR1 is ENHRY and CDR2 is SYGVKD in the germline V gene. The J segment lost 3 bases and the V segment lost 6 bases, leaving 2 bases of the junction unmatched. There are 14 residues in the CDR3. CDR3: CAISQGVYNSPLHF. In DNA, the CDR3 is TGTGCCATCAGCCAGGGGGTCTATAATTCACCCCTCCACTTT.

This clone was counted once. This chain links TRBV5-1 with TRBJ1-2; D may be TRBD1 (6 bases). This CDR3 region has 15 residues. The V and J ends lost 4 bases and 3 bases respectively, with 16 bases between them. The germline V gene encodes CDR1 SGHRS and CDR2 YFSETQ. Here the CDR3 reads CASSRQGSGDYGYTF. The CDR3 DNA reads as TGCGCCAGCAGCCGGCAGGGGTCTGGAGACTATGGCTACACCTTC.

This chain uses TRBV13 with TRBJ1-1; D not certain. The germline gives CDR1 PRHDT, CDR2 FYEKMQ (reference sequence). The CDR3 consists of 13 residues. V was trimmed by 5 bases and J by 1 base, leaving 8 bases between them. The CDR3 sequence is CASSLTPNTEAFF. The CDR3 DNA follows: TGTGCCAGCAGCCTCACACCGAACACTGAAGCTTTCTTT.